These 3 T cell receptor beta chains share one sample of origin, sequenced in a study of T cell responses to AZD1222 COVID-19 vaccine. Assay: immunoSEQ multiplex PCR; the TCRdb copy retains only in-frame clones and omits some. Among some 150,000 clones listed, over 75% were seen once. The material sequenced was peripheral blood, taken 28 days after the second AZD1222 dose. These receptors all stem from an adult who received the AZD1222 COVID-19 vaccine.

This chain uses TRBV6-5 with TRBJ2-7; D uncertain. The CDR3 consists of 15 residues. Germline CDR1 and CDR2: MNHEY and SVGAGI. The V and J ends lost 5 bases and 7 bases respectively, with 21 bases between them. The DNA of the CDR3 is TGTGCCAGCAGTCAGACGTGGGCCCCCGGATGGGAGCAGTACTTC. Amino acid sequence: CASSQTWAPGWEQYF.

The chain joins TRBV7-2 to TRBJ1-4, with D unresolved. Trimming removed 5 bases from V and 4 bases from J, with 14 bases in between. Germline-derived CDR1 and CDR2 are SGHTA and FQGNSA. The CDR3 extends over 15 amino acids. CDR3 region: CASSPMAEINEKLFF. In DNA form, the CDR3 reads TGTGCCAGCAGCCCCATGGCCGAAATTAATGAAAAACTGTTTTTT.

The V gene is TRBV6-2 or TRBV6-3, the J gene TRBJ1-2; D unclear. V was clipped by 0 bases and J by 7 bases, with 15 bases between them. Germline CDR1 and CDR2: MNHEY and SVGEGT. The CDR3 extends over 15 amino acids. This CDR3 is CASSYSRTSWGGYTF. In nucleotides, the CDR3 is TGTGCCAGCAGTTACTCCCGGACCTCCTGGGGTGGCTACACCTTC.